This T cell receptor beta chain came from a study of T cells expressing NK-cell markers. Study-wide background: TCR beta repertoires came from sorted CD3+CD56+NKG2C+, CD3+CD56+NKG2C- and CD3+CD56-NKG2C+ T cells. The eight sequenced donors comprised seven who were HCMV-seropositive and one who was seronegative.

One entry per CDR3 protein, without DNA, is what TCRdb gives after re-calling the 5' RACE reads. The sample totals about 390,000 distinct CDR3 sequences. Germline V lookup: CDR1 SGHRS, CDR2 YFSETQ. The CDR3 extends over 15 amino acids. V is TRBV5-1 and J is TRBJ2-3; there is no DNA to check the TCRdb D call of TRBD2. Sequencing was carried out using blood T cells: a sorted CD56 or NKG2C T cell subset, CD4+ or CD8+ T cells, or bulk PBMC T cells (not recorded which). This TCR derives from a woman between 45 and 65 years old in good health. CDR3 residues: CASSLGAGLTDTQYF.